This entry is about one TCR beta chain. Its specificity is unknown. Amplification of the TCR beta CDR3 regions used RNA transcripts (as template). After a first-round RT-PCR with HTBI primers, a second-round multiplex PCR was run. MiXCR, applied by TCRdb to the multiplex PCR reads, yields one record per CDR3 protein. The sample consists of about 660,000 distinct CDR3 sequences, about 38% of them appearing once. PBMCs were density-gradient isolated from approximately 9.8 ml fresh blood. This specimen belongs to a study of Graves' ophthalmopathy and Graves' hyperthyroidism. Study results and caveats: The study's model predicted ophthalmopathy progression at about 68% sensitivity and 72% to 85% specificity. Using 13 signatures, a model distinguished ophthalmopathy from stable hyperthyroidism, reaching roughly 90% sensitivity and 81.08% specificity.

CDR1 and CDR2 from the germline V gene are ENHRY and SYGVKD. V was shortened by 5 bases and J by 3 bases, with 14 bases between the two germline ends. CDR3 length equals 14 residues. The specimen was peripheral blood. The genes are TRBV10-3 and TRBJ2-7; D is uncertain. The TCR comes from an adult man with Graves' ophthalmopathy. The CDR3 DNA follows: TGTGCCATCAGTTACTCTTCAGGCCGCTACGAGCAGTACTTC. This encodes CAISYSSGRYEQYF.